The entry below gives a single T cell receptor (beta chain) sequence along with its context. These data belong to a study of cytomegalovirus exposure and HLA in healthy donors. PCR used 60 Vbeta primers and 13 Jbeta primers. TCRdb keeps only in-frame clones here, not all; method: immunoSEQ multiplex PCR. Of some 60,000 clones listed, over 70% are singletons. The sequence was collected from a middle-aged woman in good health and CMV-seronegative. Sequencing input: PBMCs.

CDR3 amino acids: CASRPPLGGKLFF. Here the CDR3 DNA reads TGTGCCAGCAGGCCCCCACTGGGAGGAAAACTGTTTTTT. The chain joins TRBV28 to TRBJ1-4; unclear D gene. Germline CDR1 is MDHEN and CDR2 is SYDVKM. V was trimmed by 6 bases and J by 10 bases, leaving 15 bases between them. The CDR3 runs 13 residues.